These 22 T cell receptor beta chains came from one sample sequenced in a study of vaccination effects on CD4 cells after COVID-19. Viral peptide pools were used in the ViraFEST assay to expand antigen-specific CD4+ T cells, and sequencing came afterward. Investigators separated out CD4+ T cells once 10 days of culture had passed. From March to December 2020, the person had a SARS-CoV-2 infection that was confirmed by PCR. Produced via immunoSEQ multiplex PCR; TCRdb's table is partial and in-frame only. The sample contains about 33,000 clones, around 73% of which appear only once. These receptors' antigens are unknown. This specimen was CD4+ T cells from PBMCs cultured with HCoV-NL63 spike peptides, taken before COVID-19 vaccination. The receptors derive from a human donor who had a prior SARS-CoV-2 infection.

The chain carries TRBV5-6 and TRBJ1-3, with 7 bases fitting TRBD1. V lost 4 bases to trimming and J lost 5 bases; unmatched junction nucleotides: 6. The CDR3 consists of 14 residues. From germline, CDR1 is SGHDT and CDR2 YYEEEE. The CDR3 region is CASSPGTVRNTIYF. The CDR3 DNA reads as TGTGCCAGCAGCCCCGGGACAGTAAGAAACACCATATATTTT.

The rearrangement joins TRBV2 to TRBJ2-5; D is unresolved. Trimming cost V 7 bases and J 4 bases, with 10 bases left between them. This CDR3 region has 12 residues. CDR1 and CDR2 from the germline V gene are SNHLY and FYNNEI. CDR3 region: CASTITIETQYF. The CDR3 nucleotides are TGTGCCAGCACCATCACAATAGAGACCCAGTACTTC.

This clone has more than one count but fewer than ten. In DNA form, the CDR3 reads TGTGCCAGCAGCCAAGATCTCCCAGGGGGCTACTATGGCTACACCTTC. Protein: CASSQDLPGGYYGYTF. J is TRBJ1-2 and V is TRBV3-1 (or the pseudogene TRBV3-2); 8 positions agree with TRBD1. With 0 bases clipped from V and 3 bases from J, the junction kept 6 bases outside the gene matches. CDR3 size: 16 residues. Germline assignment: CDR1 LGHDT and CDR2 YNNKEL (reference sequence).

This chain joins TRBV24-1 and TRBJ2-5; 8 nucleotides match TRBD1. Germline CDR1 reads KGHDR; CDR2 reads SFDVKD. This CDR3 has 17 amino acids. V trimming: 2 bases; J trimming: 3 bases; junction bases outside the gene matches: 10. Here the CDR3 reads CATSDSSNRGMEETQYF. The CDR3 DNA reads TGTGCCACCAGTGATTCAAGCAACAGGGGGATGGAAGAGACCCAGTACTTC.

The V and J genes are TRBV5-1 and TRBJ1-4; D gene uncertain. V shed 4 bases and J shed 0 bases, with 7 bases lying between them. The CDR3 has 14 amino acids. Per the germline V gene, CDR1 is SGHRS and CDR2 is YFSETQ. This chain's CDR3 is CASSQLSTNEKLFF. DNA of the CDR3: TGCGCCAGCAGCCAATTATCAACTAATGAAAAACTGTTTTTT.

The chain links TRBV13 to TRBJ1-2; TRBD1 agrees at 11 bases. There are 15 residues in the CDR3. CDR1 is PRHDT and CDR2 is FYEKMQ in the germline V gene (reference sequence). With 5 bases clipped from V and 3 bases from J, the junction kept 5 bases outside the gene matches. The CDR3 loop is CASSPGQGADYGYTF. The CDR3 nucleotides are TGTGCCAGCAGCCCCGGACAGGGGGCAGACTATGGCTACACCTTC.

The gene calls are TRBV2 and TRBJ2-7, with D possibly being TRBD2 (6 bases). The germline V gene has CDR1 SNHLY and CDR2 FYNNEI. Trimming pared 8 bases from V and 9 bases from J, leaving 14 bases between. The CDR3 totals 11 residues. This CDR3 reads CASWGRRGQYF. In DNA, the CDR3 is TGTGCCAGCTGGGGGAGGAGAGGGCAGTACTTC.

The rearrangement links TRBV11-3 to TRBJ1-2, with D hard to call. The CDR3 runs to 18 residues. CDR1 is SGHNT, CDR2 YENEEA, per germline. V was pared by 0 bases and J by 0 bases, with 17 bases between. CDR3 sequence reads: CASSLEGRRSGTNYGYTF. For the CDR3, the DNA is TGTGCCAGCAGCTTAGAGGGCAGGAGGTCTGGTACTAACTATGGCTACACCTTC.

A few counts support this clone. The genes are TRBV7-9 and TRBJ2-3; 9 bases map to TRBD2. Per the germline V gene, CDR1 is SEHNR and CDR2 is FQNEAQ (reference sequence). CDR3 length: 16 amino acids. With 0 bases clipped from V and 4 bases from J, the junction kept 5 bases outside the gene matches. The CDR3 coding sequence is TGTGCCAGCAGCTTAGCAGGCGGGGGGGCCCCAGATACGCAGTATTTT. It encodes CASSLAGGGAPDTQYF. Based on the CDR3 plus reference TRBV7-9 and TRBJ2-3, the full variable domain is DTGVSQNPRHKITKRGQNVTFRCDPISEHNRLYWYRQTLGQGPEFLTYFQNEAQLEKSRLLSDRFSAERPKGSFSTLEIQRTEQGDSAMYLCASSLAGGGAPDTQYFGPGTRLTVL.

This clone was found once. The chain carries TRBV7-2 and TRBJ2-2, with 8 bases aligning to TRBD2. CDR1 SGHTA and CDR2 FQGNSA come from the germline V gene. Trimming took 1 base from V and 1 from J; bases not matched to a gene: 5. This CDR3 region has 17 residues. The CDR3 sequence: CASSLGSLAGNTGELFF. CDR3 sequence (DNA): TGTGCCAGCAGCTTAGGGTCCCTAGCGGGGAACACCGGGGAGCTGTTTTTT.

This chain connects TRBV7-9 to TRBJ2-7; 7 nucleotides align to TRBD1. Looked up from germline, CDR1 is SEHNR and CDR2 is FQNEAQ (reference sequence). The trim removed 5 bases at V and 3 bases at J, leaving 7 bases unmatched. The CDR3 loop spans 14 amino acids. CDR3 residues: CASSGRQGFYEQYF. DNA for the CDR3: TGTGCCAGCAGCGGCCGACAGGGATTCTACGAGCAGTACTTC.

This clone was detected a few times. The rearrangement joins TRBV7-9 to TRBJ1-3, with TRBD1 matching 7 bases. This CDR3 spans 15 amino acids. The ends lost 4 bases at V and 0 bases at J; junction bases unmatched: 3. CDR1 SEHNR and CDR2 FQNEAQ come from the germline V gene (reference sequence). The CDR3 region has the DNA TGTGCCAGCAGCTCCGACAGGGACTCTGGAAACACCATATATTTT. Amino acids: CASSSDRDSGNTIYF.

The chain has TRBV18 and TRBJ2-1; D not certain. Trimming shortened V by 0 bases and J by 5 bases, and 11 bases separated the two germline ends. CDR1 and CDR2 (germline): KGHSH, LQKENI. The CDR3 runs 15 residues. This chain's CDR3 is CASSPPKTGDNEQFF. The CDR3 bases are TGTGCCAGCTCACCACCGAAGACCGGAGACAATGAGCAGTTCTTC.

The chain is built from TRBV12-5 and TRBJ2-1; 7 bases fit TRBD1. V was pared by 3 bases and J by 4 bases, with 6 bases of the junction left unmatched. The length of the CDR3 is 15 residues. The V gene's germline CDR1 is LGHNT and CDR2 FRNRAP. The CDR3 here is CASGLGRGLYNEQFF. For the CDR3, the DNA is TGTGCTAGTGGTTTAGGTAGGGGGCTGTACAATGAGCAGTTCTTC.

The CDR3 sequence: CASSQDTSGGGADTQYF. CDR3 sequence (DNA): TGTGCCAGCAGCCAAGACACCAGCGGGGGAGGCGCAGATACGCAGTATTTT. This sequence joins TRBV4-2 and TRBJ2-3, with 8 bases identical to TRBD2. The CDR3 runs to 17 residues. With V trimmed by 0 bases and J by 4 bases, 9 bases remained unmatched. CDR1 and CDR2 from the germline V gene are LGHNA and YNFKEQ.

The chain couples TRBV7-8 to TRBJ1-1; no firm D call. Germline V gives CDR1 SGHVS, CDR2 FQNEAQ. The CDR3 contains 14 residues. The V end lost 5 bases, the J end lost 5 bases, and 15 bases lay between the germline ends. The CDR3 loop reads CASSLPGWGTEAFF. The CDR3 nucleotides are TGTGCCAGCAGCCTCCCCGGTTGGGGTACTGAAGCTTTCTTT.

The chain recombines TRBV24-1 with TRBJ2-5, with D maybe TRBD1 (6 bases). V was pared by 9 bases and J by 4 bases, with 11 bases between. The CDR3 has 12 amino acids. Per the germline V gene, CDR1 is KGHDR and CDR2 is SFDVKD. CDR3 sequence (DNA): TGTGCCACCGCCAAGACAGGAGAGACCCAGTACTTC. Its protein product is CATAKTGETQYF.

This clone was observed once. The chain has TRBV6-5 and TRBJ1-2; D gene ambiguous. The CDR3 has 15 amino acids. Germline values: CDR1 MNHEY, CDR2 SVGAGI. Trimming removed 5 bases at V and 0 bases at J, with 13 bases between. CDR3 loop: CASSHGLLTNYGYTF. DNA for the CDR3: TGTGCCAGCAGTCACGGGCTCCTTACTAACTATGGCTACACCTTC.

V gene TRBV5-1 combines with J gene TRBJ2-1, with 13 bases lining up with TRBD2. Germline V gene data show CDR1 as SGHRS and CDR2 as YFSETQ. The CDR3 contains 16 residues. V was pared by 3 bases and J by 5 bases, with 5 bases of the junction left unmatched. The CDR3 region has the DNA TGCGCCAGCAGCTCCTCACTAGCGGGGGGGAACAATGAGCAGTTCTTC. This codes for CASSSSLAGGNNEQFF. The whole variable domain, remainder taken from reference TRBV5-1 and TRBJ2-1, is KAGVTQTPRYLIKTRGQQVTLSCSPISGHRSVSWYQQTPGQGLQFLFEYFSETQRNKGNFPGRFSGRQFSNSRSEMNVSTLELGDSALYLCASSSSLAGGNNEQFFGPGTRLTVL.

V usage is TRBV10-3 and J usage is TRBJ1-2; TRBD1 matches 9 bases. Germline V CDR1 and CDR2: ENHRY, SYGVKD. CDR3 length: 13 residues. The V segment lost 2 bases and the J segment 5 bases; nucleotides outside the gene matches: 0. CDR3 nucleotides: TGTGCCATCAGTGAGGGACAGGGGTATGGCTACACCTTC. Translated, it gives CAISEGQGYGYTF.

The genes are TRBV20-1 and TRBJ2-1; D uncertain. V was pared by 3 bases and J by 4 bases, with 10 bases between. The CDR3 consists of 13 residues. Germline V lookup: CDR1 DFQATT, CDR2 SNEGSKA (reference sequence). The CDR3 reads CSASPEIYNEQFF. DNA of the CDR3: TGCAGTGCTAGTCCTGAAATTTACAATGAGCAGTTCTTC.

The V and J genes are TRBV5-8 and TRBJ2-2, with 8 bases matching TRBD2. The CDR3 consists of 15 residues. The germline CDR1 and CDR2 sequences are SGHTS and YDEGEE. The V gene end was trimmed by 4 bases and the J gene end by 1 base; junction bases not matched to a gene: 3. This CDR3 reads CASSRLAGNTGELFF. The CDR3 nucleotides are TGTGCCAGCAGCCGCCTAGCGGGGAACACCGGGGAGCTGTTTTTT. Together with reference TRBV5-8 and TRBJ2-2, the CDR3 gives the full variable domain: EAGVTQSPTHLIKTRGQQATLRCSPISGHTSVYWYQQALGLGLQFLLWYDEGEERNRGNFPPRFSGRQFPNYSSELNVNALELEDSALYLCASSRLAGNTGELFFGEGSRLTVL.